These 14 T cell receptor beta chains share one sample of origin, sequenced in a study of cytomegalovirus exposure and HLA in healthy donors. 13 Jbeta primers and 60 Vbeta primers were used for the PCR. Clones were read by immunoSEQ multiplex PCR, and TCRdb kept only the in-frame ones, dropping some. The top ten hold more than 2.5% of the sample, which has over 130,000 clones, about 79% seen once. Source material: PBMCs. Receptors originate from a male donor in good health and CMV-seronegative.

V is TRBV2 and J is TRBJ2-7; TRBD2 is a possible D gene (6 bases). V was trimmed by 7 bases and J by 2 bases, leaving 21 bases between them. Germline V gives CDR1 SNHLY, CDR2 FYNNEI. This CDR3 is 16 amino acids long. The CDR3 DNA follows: TGTGCCAGCAATCCGGGGGTAATAGGATCGACCTACGAGCAGTACTTC. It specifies CASNPGVIGSTYEQYF. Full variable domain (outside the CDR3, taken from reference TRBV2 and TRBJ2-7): EPEVTQTPSHQVTQMGQEVILRCVPISNHLYFYWYRQILGQKVEFLVSFYNNEISEKSEIFDDQFSVERPDGSNFTLKIRSTKLEDSAMYFCASNPGVIGSTYEQYFGPGTRLTVT.

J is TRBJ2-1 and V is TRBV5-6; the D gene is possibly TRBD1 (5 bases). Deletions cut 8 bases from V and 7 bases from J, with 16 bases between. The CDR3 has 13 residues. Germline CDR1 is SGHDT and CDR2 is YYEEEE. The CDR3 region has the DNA TGTGCCAGTACGACAGATTTGCGGAATGAGCAGTTCTTC. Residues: CASTTDLRNEQFF.

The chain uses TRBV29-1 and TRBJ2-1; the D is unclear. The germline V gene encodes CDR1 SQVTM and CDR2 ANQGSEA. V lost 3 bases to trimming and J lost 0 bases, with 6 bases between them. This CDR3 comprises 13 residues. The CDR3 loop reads CSVDRSSYNEQFF. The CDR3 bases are TGCAGCGTTGACAGAAGCTCCTACAATGAGCAGTTCTTC.

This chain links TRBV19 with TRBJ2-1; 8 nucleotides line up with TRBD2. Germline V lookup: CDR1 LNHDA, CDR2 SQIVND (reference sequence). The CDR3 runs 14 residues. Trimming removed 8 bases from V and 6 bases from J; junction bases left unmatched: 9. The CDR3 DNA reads TGTGCCAGTGGCGCGGGGGGCCCTACCAATGAGCAGTTCTTC. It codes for CASGAGGPTNEQFF.

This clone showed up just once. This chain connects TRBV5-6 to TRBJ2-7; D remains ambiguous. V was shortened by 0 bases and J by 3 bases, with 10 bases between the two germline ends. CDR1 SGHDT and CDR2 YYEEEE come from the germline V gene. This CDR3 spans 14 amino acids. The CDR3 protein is CASSLGKAIYEQYF. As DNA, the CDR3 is TGTGCCAGCAGCTTGGGTAAAGCCATCTACGAGCAGTACTTC.

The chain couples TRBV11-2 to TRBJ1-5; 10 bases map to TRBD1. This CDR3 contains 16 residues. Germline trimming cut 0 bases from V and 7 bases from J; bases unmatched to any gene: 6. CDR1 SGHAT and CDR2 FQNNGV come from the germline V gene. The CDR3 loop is CASSLETGGAGQPQHF. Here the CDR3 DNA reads TGTGCCAGCAGCTTAGAGACAGGGGGCGCGGGGCAGCCCCAGCATTTT.

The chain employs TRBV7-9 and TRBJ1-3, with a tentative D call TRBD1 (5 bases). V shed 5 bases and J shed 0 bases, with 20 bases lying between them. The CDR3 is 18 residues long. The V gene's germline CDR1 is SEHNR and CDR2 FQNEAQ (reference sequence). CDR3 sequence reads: CASSQGEDGRISGNTIYF. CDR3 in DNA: TGTGCCAGCAGCCAAGGGGAGGATGGACGGATCTCTGGAAACACCATATATTTT.

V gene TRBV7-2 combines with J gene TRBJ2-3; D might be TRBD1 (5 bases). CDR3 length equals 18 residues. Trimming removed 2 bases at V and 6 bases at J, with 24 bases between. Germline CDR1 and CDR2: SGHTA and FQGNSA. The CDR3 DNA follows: TGTGCCAGCAGCTTAAGCATTAGGACATTAGGACGACAGGATACGCAGTATTTT. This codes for CASSLSIRTLGRQDTQYF.

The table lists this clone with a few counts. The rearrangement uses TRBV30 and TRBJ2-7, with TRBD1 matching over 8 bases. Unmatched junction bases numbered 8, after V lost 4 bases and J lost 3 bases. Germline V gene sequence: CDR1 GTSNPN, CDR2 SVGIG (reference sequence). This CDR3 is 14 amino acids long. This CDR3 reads CAWTPGQANYEQYF. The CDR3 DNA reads TGTGCCTGGACCCCGGGACAGGCTAACTACGAGCAGTACTTC.

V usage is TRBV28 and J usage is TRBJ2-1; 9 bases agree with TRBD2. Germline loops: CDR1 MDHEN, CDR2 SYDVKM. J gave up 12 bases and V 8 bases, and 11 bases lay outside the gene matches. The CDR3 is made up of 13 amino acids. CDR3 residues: CASVASGVRVQFF. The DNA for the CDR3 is TGTGCCAGCGTGGCTAGCGGGGTACGGGTGCAGTTCTTC.

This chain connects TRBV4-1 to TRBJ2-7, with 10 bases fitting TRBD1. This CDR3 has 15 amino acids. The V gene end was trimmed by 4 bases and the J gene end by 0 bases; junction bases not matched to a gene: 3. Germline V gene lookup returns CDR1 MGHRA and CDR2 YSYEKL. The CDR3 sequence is CASSLRDRGSYEQYF. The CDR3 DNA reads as TGCGCCAGCAGCCTCCGGGACAGGGGCTCCTACGAGCAGTACTTC.

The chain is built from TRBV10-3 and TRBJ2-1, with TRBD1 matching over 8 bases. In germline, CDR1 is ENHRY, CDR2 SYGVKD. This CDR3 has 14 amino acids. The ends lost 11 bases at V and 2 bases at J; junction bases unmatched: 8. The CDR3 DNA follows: TGTGCCGCCCGACAGGGGCTAACCTACAATGAGCAGTTCTTC. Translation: CAARQGLTYNEQFF.

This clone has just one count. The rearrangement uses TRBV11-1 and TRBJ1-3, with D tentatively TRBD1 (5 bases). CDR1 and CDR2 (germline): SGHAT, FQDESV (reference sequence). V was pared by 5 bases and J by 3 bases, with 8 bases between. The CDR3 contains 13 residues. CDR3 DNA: TGTGCCAGCAGCGCGACAGATGGAAACACCATATATTTT. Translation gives CASSATDGNTIYF.

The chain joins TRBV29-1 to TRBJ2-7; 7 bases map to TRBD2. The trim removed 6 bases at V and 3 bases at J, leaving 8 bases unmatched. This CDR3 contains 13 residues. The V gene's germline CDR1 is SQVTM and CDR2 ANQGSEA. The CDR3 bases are TGCAGCGTGAACGGACTAGTCGGCTACGAGCAGTACTTC. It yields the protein CSVNGLVGYEQYF.